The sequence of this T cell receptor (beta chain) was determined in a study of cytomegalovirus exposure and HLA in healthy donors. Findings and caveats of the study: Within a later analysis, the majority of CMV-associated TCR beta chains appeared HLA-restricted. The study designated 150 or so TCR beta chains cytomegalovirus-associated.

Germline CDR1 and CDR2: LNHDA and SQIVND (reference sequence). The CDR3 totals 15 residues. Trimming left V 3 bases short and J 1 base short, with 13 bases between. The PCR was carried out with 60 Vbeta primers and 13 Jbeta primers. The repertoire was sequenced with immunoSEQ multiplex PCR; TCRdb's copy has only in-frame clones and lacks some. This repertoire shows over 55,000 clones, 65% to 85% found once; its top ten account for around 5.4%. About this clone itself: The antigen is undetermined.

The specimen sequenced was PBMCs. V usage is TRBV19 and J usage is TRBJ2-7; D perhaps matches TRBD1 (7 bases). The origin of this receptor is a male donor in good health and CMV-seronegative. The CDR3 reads CASSIGPGGSYEQYF. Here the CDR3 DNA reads TGTGCCAGTAGTATCGGGCCAGGGGGGTCCTACGAGCAGTACTTC.